The 27 T cell receptor beta chains listed next were all sequenced from one sample in a study of shared clonotypes between healthy human individuals. Naivety among CD8 cells was defined by CD45RO negativity and positive CCR7 selection, thereby excluding terminally differentiated effector memory CD45RA+ cells. Using immunoSEQ multiplex PCR, the repertoire was profiled, and TCRdb retains in-frame clones only, with some absent. The sample carries around 2.1 million clones, about 92% recorded once. Sequences were obtained from naive CD8+ T cells from PBMCs. Source of these receptors: a man younger than 35 in good health. Some clones in this sample may be carry-over from other donors' samples.

The chain carries TRBV30 and TRBJ1-3, with D hard to call. The V end lost 6 bases, the J end lost 7 bases, and 10 bases lay between the germline ends. Germline V gene sequence: CDR1 GTSNPN, CDR2 SVGIG (reference sequence). The CDR3 is 11 residues long. CDR3 coding DNA: TGTGCCTGTCCTCTTCGTAACACCATATATTTT. This gives the protein CACPLRNTIYF.

The V gene is TRBV28, the J gene TRBJ2-3; 10 bases agree with TRBD1. Germline V lookup: CDR1 MDHEN, CDR2 SYDVKM. Trimming took 1 base from V and 4 from J; bases not matched to a gene: 8. The CDR3 loop spans 17 amino acids. The CDR3 sequence: CASSLFIWDRGPDTQYF. CDR3 nucleotide sequence: TGTGCCAGCAGTTTATTTATATGGGACAGGGGACCAGATACGCAGTATTTT.

The rearrangement uses TRBV27 and TRBJ2-1, with D possibly being TRBD1 (5 bases). Germline CDR1 is MNHEY and CDR2 is SMNVEV (reference sequence). The CDR3 extends over 14 amino acids. V was cut by 6 bases and J by 7 bases, with 16 bases left in between. The DNA for the CDR3 is TGTGCCAGCAGCAAAGCAGGGATGGATAATGAGCAGTTCTTC. Protein: CASSKAGMDNEQFF.

This sequence joins TRBV4-1 and TRBJ1-1, with D unclear. The CDR3 is made up of 18 amino acids. Trimming shortened V by 0 bases and J by 1 base, and 18 bases separated the two germline ends. Germline-derived CDR1 and CDR2 are MGHRA and YSYEKL. The CDR3 DNA sequence: TGCGCCAGCAGCCAAGATTTCGGGAGGGTGGCAGGGAACACTGAAGCTTTCTTT. Protein: CASSQDFGRVAGNTEAFF.

Here the CDR3 DNA reads TGCGCCAGCAGCCAAGATATGCAGAGCCTGAACTATGGCTACACCTTC. Translating it yields CASSQDMQSLNYGYTF. V is TRBV4-3 and J is TRBJ1-2, with unresolved D. Trimming shortened V by 0 bases and J by 2 bases, and 13 bases separated the two germline ends. This CDR3 has 16 residues. Germline V gives CDR1 LGHNA, CDR2 YSLEER.

V is TRBV7-2 and J is TRBJ2-7; TRBD2 aligns across 9 bases. Germline-derived CDR1 and CDR2 are SGHTA and FQGNSA. The junction had 10 bases not matched to a gene; V was cut back by 3 bases and J by 4 bases. This CDR3 region has 16 residues. CDR3 nucleotide sequence: TGTGCCAGCAGCTTTGGGCTAGCGGGATCCTCATACGAGCAGTACTTC. The encoded protein is CASSFGLAGSSYEQYF.

The chain uses TRBV5-8 and TRBJ1-1; 9 bases align to TRBD1. CDR1 and CDR2 (germline): SGHTS, YDEGEE. CDR3 length equals 14 residues. The V segment lost 6 bases and the J segment 4 bases; nucleotides outside the gene matches: 7. Here the CDR3 reads CASTTGQGLTEAFF. CDR3 sequence (DNA): TGTGCCAGCACCACGGGACAGGGACTCACTGAAGCTTTCTTT.

This clone was detected once. This chain connects TRBV14 to TRBJ1-1; D possibly corresponds to TRBD1 (5 bases). CDR3 length equals 16 residues. Germline CDR1 SGHDN, CDR2 FVKESK. Trimming shortened V by 0 bases and J by 3 bases, and 14 bases separated the two germline ends. The CDR3 bases are TGTGCCAGCAGCCAAGATTGGGGGGGGAGGTACACTGAAGCTTTCTTT. Amino acid sequence: CASSQDWGGRYTEAFF.

V gene TRBV6-6 combines with J gene TRBJ1-6; D remains ambiguous. Germline CDR1 reads MNHNY; CDR2 reads SVGAGI (reference sequence). The V end was cut by 0 bases, the J end by 14 bases, with 11 bases between. The CDR3 totals 13 residues. The CDR3: CASSYSYGQALHF. As DNA, the CDR3 is TGTGCCAGCAGTTACTCCTATGGGCAAGCCCTCCACTTT.

This sequence joins TRBV4-3 and TRBJ2-3; 7 nucleotides align to TRBD1. V trimming: 3 bases; J trimming: 5 bases; junction bases outside the gene matches: 14. The CDR3 is made up of 17 amino acids. CDR1 is LGHNA, CDR2 YSLEER, per germline. CDR3 DNA sequence: TGCGCCAGCAGCCACCTCCCACAGGGGTCCGCGGAAGATACGCAGTATTTT. Its translation is CASSHLPQGSAEDTQYF.

The chain is built from TRBV12-5 and TRBJ1-2, with D possibly being TRBD1 (5 bases). The V and J ends lost 5 bases and 7 bases respectively, with 14 bases between them. CDR3 length: 13 residues. Per germline, CDR1 LGHNT and CDR2 FRNRAP. The CDR3 reads CASGGASGGGYTF. CDR3 DNA sequence: TGTGCTAGTGGTGGGGCCTCAGGAGGTGGCTACACCTTC. Based on the CDR3 plus reference TRBV12-5 and TRBJ1-2, the full variable domain is DARVTQTPRHKVTEMGQEVTMRCQPILGHNTVFWYRQTMMQGLELLAYFRNRAPLDDSGMPKDRFSAEMPDATLATLKIQPSEPRDSAVYFCASGGASGGGYTFGSGTRLTVV.

With respect to this clone: The same CDR3 also results from other DNA sequences found in this sample. The CDR3 DNA is TGTGCCAGCAGCTTAGCGGGTACAGGCTATGGCTACACCTTC. This sequence encodes CASSLAGTGYGYTF. The V and J genes are TRBV7-8 and TRBJ1-2; the D gene is possibly TRBD1 (5 bases). V gave up 0 bases and J gave up 4 bases, with 9 bases separating them. Germline values: CDR1 SGHVS, CDR2 FQNEAQ. The CDR3 totals 14 residues.

V and J are TRBV27 and TRBJ2-3; D remains ambiguous. Germline V gene sequence: CDR1 MNHEY, CDR2 SMNVEV (reference sequence). The CDR3 is 14 residues long. Trimming cost V 3 bases and J 2 bases, with 9 bases left between them. DNA for the CDR3: TGTGCCAGCAGTTTCGACATAGACACAGATACGCAGTATTTT. Translating gives CASSFDIDTDTQYF.

A single count supports this clone. The chain has TRBV4-2 and TRBJ2-3, with 8 bases matching TRBD2. Germline-derived CDR1 and CDR2 are LGHNA and YNFKEQ. This CDR3 comprises 17 residues. The J segment lost 3 bases and the V segment lost 4 bases, leaving 12 bases of the junction unmatched. The CDR3 sequence is CASSPFPEGLVTDTQYF. CDR3 DNA sequence: TGTGCCAGCAGCCCCTTTCCAGAGGGACTAGTGACAGATACGCAGTATTTT.

The chain joins TRBV28 to TRBJ1-2; a weak D match, TRBD1 (5 bases). The CDR3 consists of 14 residues. V dropped 5 bases and J dropped 2 bases, with 12 bases sitting between them. CDR1 is MDHEN and CDR2 is SYDVKM in the germline V gene. CDR3 amino acids: CASSPSPGNYGYTF. In DNA, the CDR3 is TGTGCCAGCAGTCCATCCCCAGGGAACTATGGCTACACCTTC.

The chain carries TRBV7-7 and TRBJ2-2; D is undetermined. Trimming removed 2 bases from V and 7 bases from J, with 8 bases in between. Per the germline V gene, CDR1 is SSHAT and CDR2 is FNYEAQ (reference sequence). The CDR3 consists of 13 residues. This CDR3 reads CASSLNLIGELFF. CDR3 nucleotide sequence: TGTGCCAGCAGCTTAAACTTGATCGGGGAGCTGTTTTTT.

This chain links TRBV7-6 with TRBJ2-3; D remains ambiguous. The V gene lost 1 base and the J gene lost 6 bases, with 5 bases spanning the gap. The CDR3 has 12 residues. CDR1 and CDR2 (germline): SGHVS, FNYEAQ. CDR3 bases: TGTGCCAGCAGCTTAGTCTCCGATACGCAGTATTTT. Protein product: CASSLVSDTQYF.

The V and J genes are TRBV6-6 and TRBJ2-7; a possible D gene is TRBD1 (5 bases). This CDR3 has 14 amino acids. Germline CDR1 and CDR2: MNHNY and SVGAGI (reference sequence). The ends were cut back, 4 bases at V and 0 bases at J, with 10 bases in the middle. CDR3 sequence (DNA): TGTGCCAGCAGTTCGGACATGGACTCCTACGAGCAGTACTTC. Protein product: CASSSDMDSYEQYF.

Concerning this clone itself: Other DNA sequences in the sample encode the same CDR3. This sequence joins TRBV7-9 and TRBJ2-3; D call uncertain. V lost 4 bases, J lost 0 bases, and 2 bases lay in between. From germline, CDR1 is SEHNR and CDR2 FQNEAQ (reference sequence). The CDR3 consists of 12 residues. CDR3 sequence (DNA): TGTGCCAGCAGCTCAAGCACAGATACGCAGTATTTT. Its protein product is CASSSSTDTQYF.

This chain links TRBV5-1 with TRBJ2-3; 8 nucleotides agree with TRBD2. The CDR3 is 15 residues long. Trimming took 0 bases from V and 2 from J; bases not matched to a gene: 2. In germline, CDR1 is SGHRS, CDR2 YFSETQ. The CDR3 spells CASSLDGRVTDTQYF. CDR3 DNA sequence: TGCGCCAGCAGCTTGGACGGGAGGGTCACAGATACGCAGTATTTT.

About this clone: Other nucleotide sequences in the sample specify the same CDR3. V is TRBV27 and J is TRBJ1-5; possible D gene TRBD1, 5 bases. The CDR3 has 14 residues. Germline-derived CDR1 and CDR2 are MNHEY and SMNVEV (reference sequence). V lost 2 bases and J lost 4, with 9 bases in between. In DNA, the CDR3 is TGTGCCAGCAGTTTAGCGGGGGGGAATCAGCCCCAGCATTTT. This sequence encodes CASSLAGGNQPQHF.

The chain employs TRBV7-9 and TRBJ2-2; a possible D gene is TRBD1 (6 bases). Germline V CDR1 and CDR2: SEHNR, FQNEAQ (reference sequence). The CDR3 runs 15 residues. Trimming pared 6 bases from V and 1 base from J, leaving 12 bases between. CDR3 DNA sequence: TGTGCCAGCAGTTCCACAGGGATGAACACCGGGGAGCTGTTTTTT. This gives the protein CASSSTGMNTGELFF.

This chain joins TRBV7-6 and TRBJ2-2, with D maybe TRBD1 (6 bases). The length of the CDR3 is 15 residues. Between the trimmed V and J ends, which lost 1 base and 6 bases, there was a span of 12 bases. Germline loops: CDR1 SGHVS, CDR2 FNYEAQ. The CDR3: CASSLVRPGAGELFF. The CDR3 region has the DNA TGTGCCAGCAGCTTAGTTAGACCAGGGGCCGGGGAGCTGTTTTTT.

The J gene is TRBJ2-1, the V gene TRBV11-1, with 12 nucleotides matching TRBD2. V shed 5 bases and J 4 bases; nucleotides not matched to a gene: 3. The V gene's germline CDR1 is SGHAT and CDR2 FQDESV (reference sequence). The CDR3 is 15 amino acids. The CDR3 is CASSRGLAGYNEQFF. The DNA for the CDR3 is TGTGCCAGCAGCCGCGGACTAGCGGGATACAATGAGCAGTTCTTC.

This clone has only a few counts. This rearrangement joins TRBV7-9 to TRBJ1-1; TRBD1 matches 11 bases. Germline CDR1 SEHNR, CDR2 FQNEAQ (reference sequence). With 5 bases clipped from V and 11 bases from J, the junction kept 13 bases outside the gene matches. The CDR3 loop spans 15 amino acids. The CDR3 here is CASSTPLFGQGAAFF. The CDR3 bases are TGTGCCAGCAGCACCCCTCTTTTTGGACAGGGGGCGGCTTTCTTT.

Here the CDR3 DNA reads TGTGCCAGCAGCGGAGAGTATAGCAATCAGCCCCAGCATTTT. This encodes CASSGEYSNQPQHF. The chain has TRBV7-8 and TRBJ1-5; D is unresolved. This CDR3 is built from 14 residues. The V gene's germline CDR1 is SGHVS and CDR2 FQNEAQ. V lost 5 bases and J lost 0, with 8 bases in between.

The V and J genes are TRBV19 and TRBJ2-7; 9 bases are a match to TRBD1. With 2 bases clipped from V and 1 base from J, the junction kept 9 bases outside the gene matches. This CDR3 spans 17 amino acids. Germline V gene lookup returns CDR1 LNHDA and CDR2 SQIVND (reference sequence). The CDR3 protein is CASSIFESGQGSYEQYF. In DNA form, the CDR3 reads TGTGCCAGTAGTATATTTGAGTCGGGACAGGGATCCTACGAGCAGTACTTC. Filled out from reference TRBV19 and TRBJ2-7, the complete variable domain reads DGGITQSPKYLFRKEGQNVTLSCEQNLNHDAMYWYRQDPGQGLRLIYYSQIVNDFQKGDIAEGYSVSREKKESFPLTVTSAQKNPTAFYLCASSIFESGQGSYEQYFGPGTRLTVT.